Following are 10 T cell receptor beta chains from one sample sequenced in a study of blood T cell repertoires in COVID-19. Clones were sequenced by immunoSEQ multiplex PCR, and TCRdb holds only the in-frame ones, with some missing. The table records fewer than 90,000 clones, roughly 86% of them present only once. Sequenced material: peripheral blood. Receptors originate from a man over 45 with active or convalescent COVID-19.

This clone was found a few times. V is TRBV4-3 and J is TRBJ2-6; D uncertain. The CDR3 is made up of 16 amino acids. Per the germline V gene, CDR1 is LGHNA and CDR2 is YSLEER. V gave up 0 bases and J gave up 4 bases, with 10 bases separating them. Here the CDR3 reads CASSQDPLSGANVLTF. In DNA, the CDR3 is TGCGCCAGCAGCCAAGATCCCCTGAGCGGGGCCAACGTCCTGACTTTC.

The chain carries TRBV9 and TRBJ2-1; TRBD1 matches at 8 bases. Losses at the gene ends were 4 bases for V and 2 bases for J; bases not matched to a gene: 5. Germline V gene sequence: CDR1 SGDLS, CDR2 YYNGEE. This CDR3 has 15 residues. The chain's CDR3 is CASSPRQGPYNEQFF. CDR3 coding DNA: TGTGCCAGCAGCCCCCGACAGGGGCCCTACAATGAGCAGTTCTTC.

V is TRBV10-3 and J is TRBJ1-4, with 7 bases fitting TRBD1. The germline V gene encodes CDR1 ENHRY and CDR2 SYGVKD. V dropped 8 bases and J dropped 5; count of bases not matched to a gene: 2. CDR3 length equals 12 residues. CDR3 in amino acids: CAIGTVNEKLFF. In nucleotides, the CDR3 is TGTGCCATCGGGACAGTAAATGAAAAACTGTTTTTT.

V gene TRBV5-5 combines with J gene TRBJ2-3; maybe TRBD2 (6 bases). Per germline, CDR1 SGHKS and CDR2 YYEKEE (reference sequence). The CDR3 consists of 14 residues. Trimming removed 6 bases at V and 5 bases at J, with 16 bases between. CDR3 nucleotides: TGTGCCAGCACCACAAGGACTAATCAAGATACGCAGTATTTT. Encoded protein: CASTTRTNQDTQYF. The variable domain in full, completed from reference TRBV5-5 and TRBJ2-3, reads DAGVTQSPTHLIKTRGQQVTLRCSPISGHKSVSWYQQVLGQGPQFIFQYYEKEERGRGNFPDRFSARQFPNYSSELNVNALLLGDSALYLCASTTRTNQDTQYFGPGTRLTVL.

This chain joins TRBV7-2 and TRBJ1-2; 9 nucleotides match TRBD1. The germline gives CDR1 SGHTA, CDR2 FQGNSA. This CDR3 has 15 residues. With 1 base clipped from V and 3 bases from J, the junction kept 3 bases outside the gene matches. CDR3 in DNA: TGTGCCAGCAGCTTAGTCACAGGGGGCGACTATGGCTACACCTTC. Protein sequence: CASSLVTGGDYGYTF.

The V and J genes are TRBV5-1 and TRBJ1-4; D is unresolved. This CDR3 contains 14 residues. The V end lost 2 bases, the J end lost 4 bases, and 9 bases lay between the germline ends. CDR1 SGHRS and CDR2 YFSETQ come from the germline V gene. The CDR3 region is CASSFSGNNEKLFF. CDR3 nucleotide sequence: TGCGCCAGCAGCTTTTCGGGGAATAATGAAAAACTGTTTTTT. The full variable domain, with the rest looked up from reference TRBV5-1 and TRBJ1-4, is KAGVTQTPRYLIKTRGQQVTLSCSPISGHRSVSWYQQTPGQGLQFLFEYFSETQRNKGNFPGRFSGRQFSNSRSEMNVSTLELGDSALYLCASSFSGNNEKLFFGSGTQLSVL.

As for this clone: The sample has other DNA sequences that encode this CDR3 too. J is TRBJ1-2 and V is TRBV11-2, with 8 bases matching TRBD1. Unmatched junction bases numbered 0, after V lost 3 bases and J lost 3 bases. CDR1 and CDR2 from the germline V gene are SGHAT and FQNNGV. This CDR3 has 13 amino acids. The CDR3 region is CASSLGQDYGYTF. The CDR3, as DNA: TGTGCCAGCAGCTTGGGACAGGACTATGGCTACACCTTC. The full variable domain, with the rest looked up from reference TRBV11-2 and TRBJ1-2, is EAGVAQSPRYKIIEKRQSVAFWCNPISGHATLYWYQQILGQGPKLLIQFQNNGVVDDSQLPKDRFSAERLKGVDSTLKIQPAKLEDSAVYLCASSLGQDYGYTFGSGTRLTVV.

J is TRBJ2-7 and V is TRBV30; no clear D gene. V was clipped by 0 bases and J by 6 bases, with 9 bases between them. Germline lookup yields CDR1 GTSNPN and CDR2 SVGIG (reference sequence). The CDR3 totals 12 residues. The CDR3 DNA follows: TGTGCCTGGAGTGTACTCAGCGTCGAGCAGTACTTC. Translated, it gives CAWSVLSVEQYF.

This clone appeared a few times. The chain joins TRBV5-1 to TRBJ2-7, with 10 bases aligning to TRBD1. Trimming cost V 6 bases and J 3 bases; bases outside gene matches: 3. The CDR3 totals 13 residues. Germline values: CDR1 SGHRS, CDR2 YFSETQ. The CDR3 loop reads CASIGQGGYEQYV. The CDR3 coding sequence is TGCGCCAGCATCGGACAGGGGGGCTACGAGCAGTACGTC.

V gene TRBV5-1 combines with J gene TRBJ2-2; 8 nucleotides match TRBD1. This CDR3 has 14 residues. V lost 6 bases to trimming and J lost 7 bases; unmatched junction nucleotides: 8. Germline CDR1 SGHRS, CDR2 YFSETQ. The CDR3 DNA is TGCGCCAGCACCCCGGGACAGGAAGGCGGGGAGCTGTTTTTT. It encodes CASTPGQEGGELFF.